Listed below are T cell receptor beta chains from one sample, sequenced in a study of blood T cell repertoires in COVID-19. Here immunoSEQ multiplex PCR was the method, and the copy in TCRdb shows in-frame clones only, minus some. The sample includes about 310,000 clones, roughly 89% seen only once; the top ten take 3.5% to 4.5%. Material for sequencing was PBMCs or T cells enriched from blood (not recorded which). All receptors come from a woman under 30 with acute COVID-19. CDR3s leave out the opening cysteine and the closing phenylalanine or tryptophan. The order of the fields is V gene, clone size, J gene, CDR3 protein. The size of a clone is reported for some rows only, either as once, few or many, or as a class for expanded clones.

>TRBV6-4|-|TRBJ1-2
ASSDGDRRGYT
>TRBV5-1|-|TRBJ1-6
ASSPRDINSPLH
>TRBV5-1|-|TRBJ2-7
ASSLDPGTYEQY
>TRBV28|-|TRBJ1-6
ATAWGSSYNSPLH
>TRBV3-1/TRBV3-2|few|TRBJ2-2
ASSQLAGGLTGELF
>TRBV18|-|TRBJ1-5
ASSVDRGHGQPQH
>TRBV5-6|-|TRBJ2-3
ASSLPGLAVTDTQY
>TRBV2|once|TRBJ1-2
ASRLDRPNYGYT
>TRBV19|-|TRBJ2-7
ASSTGLAGYEQY
>TRBV5-1|-|TRBJ2-7
ASSSEPGASYEQY
>TRBV3-1/TRBV3-2|-|TRBJ2-5
ASSQGLGGGLQETQY
>TRBV6-4|-|TRBJ2-2
ASSGGQGETGELF
>TRBV30|-|TRBJ1-2
AWSVQGINYGYT
>TRBV6-1|-|TRBJ1-1
ASSDQGGTEAF
>TRBV28|-|TRBJ1-2
ASSSTGNGYT
>TRBV11-3|-|TRBJ2-3
ASSQGLRSDTQY
>TRBV10-3|-|TRBJ1-1
AIRRFGEAEDSEAF
>TRBV6-1|-|TRBJ1-1
ASSEALRDNTEAF
>TRBV10-3|few|TRBJ2-1
AIRGAGVGPYNEQF
>TRBV3-1/TRBV3-2|-|TRBJ2-7
ASSQGQRSYRAYEQY
>TRBV9|-|TRBJ1-2
ASSVALPGQGSFGYT
>TRBV11-2|few|TRBJ1-1
ASSLGTGNTEAF
>TRBV4-1|-|TRBJ1-5
ASSQDRALQQPQH
>TRBV5-1|once|TRBJ1-5
ASSQGTANQPQH
>TRBV28|-|TRBJ1-5
ASRHAGRNQPQH
>TRBV7-9|-|TRBJ2-1
ASSSGLAGEQF
>TRBV5-4|-|TRBJ1-1
ASLKTGSTMNTEAF
>TRBV28|-|TRBJ2-1
ASSSWERGGNEQF
>TRBV1|-|TRBJ2-3
TSPASGTSTDTQY
>TRBV11-3|-|TRBJ1-2
ASSSRGSYGYT
>TRBV3-1/TRBV3-2|-|TRBJ2-1
ASSSPLAGGGSGEQF
>TRBV27|-|TRBJ1-5
ASRSLDRGRNQPQH